A single sample is the source of the 21 T cell receptor beta chains below, sequenced in a study of CD8+ T cells in alopecia areata. Sequencing templates came from extracted RNA that was reverse transcribed into cDNA. Some clones are missing from TCRdb's copy, which holds only in-frame ones; the method was immunoSEQ multiplex PCR. The repertoire consists of roughly 12,000 clones, with approximately 71% occurring once and the leading ten covering 7%. The treatment denotes: oral pan-JAK inhibitor, 5-10 mg twice daily. Alopecia areata patients had lesional scalp punch biopsies and peripheral blood taken from them. The sequences come from skin, collected at week 4, from a patient treated with tofacitinib. These receptors came from a human donor with alopecia areata.

This chain connects TRBV7-2 to TRBJ2-7; TRBD2 agrees at 9 bases. CDR1 is SGHTA, CDR2 FQGNSA, per germline. This CDR3 comprises 15 residues. With 5 bases clipped from V and 1 base from J, the junction kept 6 bases outside the gene matches. CDR3 DNA: TGTGCCAGCAGCCGAGCGGGGGGCGGGTCCTACGAGCAGTACTTC. This translates into CASSRAGGGSYEQYF.

With respect to this clone: Other nucleotide sequences from this sample produce the same CDR3. This sequence joins TRBV6-5 and TRBJ1-2, with D unresolved. The CDR3 loop spans 14 amino acids. V lost 5 bases, J lost 2 bases, and 12 bases lay in between. Germline CDR1 MNHEY, CDR2 SVGAGI. The CDR3 is CASSEGSPNYGYTF. In nucleotides, the CDR3 is TGTGCCAGCAGTGAAGGTTCCCCGAACTATGGCTACACCTTC.

The rearrangement uses TRBV19 and TRBJ2-2; D call uncertain. V was clipped by 2 bases and J by 7 bases, with 8 bases between them. The germline V gene has CDR1 LNHDA and CDR2 SQIVND (reference sequence). CDR3 size: 13 residues. This CDR3 is CASSITSSGELFF. The CDR3 nucleotides read TGTGCCAGTAGTATAACGAGCAGCGGGGAGCTGTTTTTT.

V usage is TRBV5-1 and J usage is TRBJ1-5; no clear D. V shed 0 bases and J shed 2 bases, with 6 bases lying between them. CDR3 length: 14 amino acids. Germline V gives CDR1 SGHRS, CDR2 YFSETQ. CDR3 amino acids: CASSLGSGNQPQHF. The CDR3 DNA is TGCGCCAGCAGCTTGGGGTCGGGCAATCAGCCCCAGCATTTT.

The chain recombines TRBV29-1 with TRBJ2-1, with 8 bases matching TRBD2. In germline, CDR1 is SQVTM, CDR2 ANQGSEA. The CDR3 spans 13 residues. V was pared by 4 bases and J by 6 bases, with 5 bases of the junction left unmatched. CDR3 in DNA: TGCAGCGTTGGGTACGGGGGGGGCAATGAGCAGTTCTTC. Its translation is CSVGYGGGNEQFF.

The gene calls are TRBV11-3 and TRBJ2-5, with unresolved D. V was clipped by 1 base and J by 2 bases, with 8 bases between them. CDR3 length equals 14 residues. Germline CDR1 SGHNT, CDR2 YENEEA. CDR3 amino acids: CASSLGLMQETQYF. The CDR3 region has the DNA TGTGCCAGCAGCTTAGGTCTTATGCAAGAGACCCAGTACTTC.

In this sample, this clone turned up a few times. The rearrangement uses TRBV25-1 and TRBJ2-2; 16 nucleotides line up with TRBD2. This CDR3 has 18 residues. With V trimmed by 6 bases and J by 5 bases, 9 bases remained unmatched. CDR1 and CDR2 from the germline V gene are MGHDK and SYGVNS. Written as DNA, the CDR3 is TGTGCCAGCAGCTTGGGACTAGCGGGGGGGCGCGGTACCGGGGAGCTGTTTTTT. Its protein product is CASSLGLAGGRGTGELFF.

The chain employs TRBV11-2 and TRBJ1-2; a possible D gene is TRBD1 (6 bases). This CDR3 is 12 amino acids long. Germline V gene data show CDR1 as SGHAT and CDR2 as FQNNGV. V lost 3 bases, J lost 9 bases, and 11 bases lay in between. This chain's CDR3 is CASSLADSRYTF. CDR3 nucleotide sequence: TGTGCCAGCAGCTTGGCGGACAGCCGCTACACCTTC.

The chain carries TRBV4-1 and TRBJ1-1; tentatively, D is TRBD1 (5 bases). V was trimmed by 1 base and J by 4 bases, leaving 10 bases between them. The CDR3 contains 14 residues. Germline values: CDR1 MGHRA, CDR2 YSYEKL. This CDR3 reads CASSQVGGVTEAFF. The CDR3 DNA follows: TGCGCCAGCAGCCAAGTCGGGGGTGTCACTGAAGCTTTCTTT.

The V and J genes are TRBV5-1 and TRBJ2-2, with 9 bases fitting TRBD2. Per the germline V gene, CDR1 is SGHRS and CDR2 is YFSETQ. This CDR3 comprises 16 residues. V lost 3 bases and J lost 5; bases outside the gene matches: 8. CDR3 protein: CASSYRLAALTGELFF. CDR3 sequence (DNA): TGCGCCAGCAGCTACCGACTAGCGGCCTTGACCGGGGAGCTGTTTTTT.

Relative to its sample, this clone is large (0.1 to 1%). The CDR3 DNA reads as TGTGCCAGCAGCCTTGTGGGGGGGAGGAATGAGCAGTTCTTC. Translation: CASSLVGGRNEQFF. The chain has TRBV5-4 and TRBJ2-1, with 7 bases that match TRBD2. This CDR3 has 14 amino acids. J was trimmed by 7 bases and V by 4 bases; bases with no gene match: 8. Germline assignment: CDR1 SGHNT and CDR2 YYREEE (reference sequence).

In this sample, this clone turned up a few times. The rearrangement links TRBV4-3 to TRBJ2-7; no firm D call. The CDR3 runs 15 residues. CDR1 and CDR2 (germline): LGHNA, YSLEER. V was cut by 3 bases and J by 2 bases, with 14 bases left in between. The chain's CDR3 is CASSQGFWETYEQYF. In nucleotides, the CDR3 is TGCGCCAGCAGCCAGGGCTTTTGGGAAACCTACGAGCAGTACTTC.

This chain joins TRBV4-2 and TRBJ2-3; 9 bases are a match to TRBD2. V shed 4 bases, J shed 4 bases, and the junction held 9 bases outside the gene matches. The CDR3 extends over 16 amino acids. Germline values: CDR1 LGHNA, CDR2 YNFKEQ. The chain's CDR3 is CASSPMASGGSDTQYF. DNA for the CDR3: TGTGCCAGCAGCCCAATGGCCAGCGGGGGGTCAGATACGCAGTATTTT.

This clone was found a few times. The chain joins TRBV7-3 to TRBJ1-6, with D possibly being TRBD1 (5 bases). The CDR3 covers 13 residues. V lost 4 bases, J lost 8 bases, and 9 bases lay in between. Germline CDR1 reads SGHTA; CDR2 reads FQGTGA. The CDR3 DNA sequence: TGTGCCAGCAGCTCCGGGGGGGATTCACCCCTCCACTTT. Protein product: CASSSGGDSPLHF.

V gene TRBV5-6 combines with J gene TRBJ1-6; D uncertain. There are 15 residues in the CDR3. The germline V gene has CDR1 SGHDT and CDR2 YYEEEE. Trimming cost V 0 bases and J 9 bases, with 13 bases left between them. The CDR3 DNA follows: TGTGCCAGCAGCTTGGACACAACCTGGGGTTCACCCCTCCACTTT. Protein: CASSLDTTWGSPLHF.

V is TRBV10-2 and J is TRBJ2-2; 8 positions agree with TRBD2. CDR3 length equals 15 residues. Germline-derived CDR1 and CDR2 are WSHSY and SAAADI. The trim removed 2 bases at V and 5 bases at J, leaving 4 bases unmatched. The CDR3 sequence is CASSEAGGGTGELFF. CDR3 DNA sequence: TGCGCCAGCAGTGAGGCCGGGGGGGGAACCGGGGAGCTGTTTTTT.

As DNA, the CDR3 is TGCGCCAGCAGCTTCTCATCTGAGGGAGATACGCAGTATTTT. As protein: CASSFSSEGDTQYF. The chain couples TRBV5-1 to TRBJ2-3, with D maybe TRBD2 (5 bases). V lost 2 bases, J lost 5 bases, and 12 bases lay in between. The CDR3 runs to 14 residues. Germline V gives CDR1 SGHRS, CDR2 YFSETQ.

The chain carries TRBV10-3 and TRBJ1-4; the match to TRBD1 covers 9 bases. Unmatched junction bases numbered 4, after V lost 4 bases and J lost 4 bases. This CDR3 region has 15 residues. Looked up from germline, CDR1 is ENHRY and CDR2 is SYGVKD. This chain's CDR3 is CAISGSTGGNEKLFF. CDR3 bases: TGTGCCATCAGTGGCTCGACAGGGGGTAATGAAAAACTGTTTTTT.

The chain employs TRBV5-1 and TRBJ1-1; D is possibly TRBD1 (5 bases). V lost 4 bases and J 3 bases, leaving 10 bases between the germline ends. Germline CDR1 and CDR2: SGHRS and YFSETQ. The CDR3 runs to 13 residues. The CDR3 protein is CASSGGLDTEAFF. The DNA of the CDR3 is TGCGCCAGCAGCGGGGGTCTGGACACTGAAGCTTTCTTT.

This clone was picked up a small number of times. The chain couples TRBV7-8 to TRBJ2-7, with unresolved D. The CDR3 length is 14 residues. Germline V CDR1 and CDR2: SGHVS, FQNEAQ. Trimming left V 3 bases short and J 7 bases short, with 16 bases between. Here the CDR3 reads CASSFGSDYGEQYF. CDR3 DNA: TGTGCCAGCAGCTTCGGCTCAGATTACGGGGAGCAGTACTTC.

The rearrangement uses TRBV19 and TRBJ2-2; D perhaps matches TRBD1 (5 bases). Trimming pared 9 bases from V and 1 base from J, leaving 18 bases between. This CDR3 spans 16 amino acids. Germline V lookup: CDR1 LNHDA, CDR2 SQIVND (reference sequence). In nucleotides, the CDR3 is TGTGCCAGGAGATACCAGGGTCGGTGGAACACCGGGGAGCTGTTTTTT. Residues: CARRYQGRWNTGELFF.